The present T cell receptor (beta chain) was sequenced within a study of neurological immune-mediated disorders. Study-level results: While HTLV-1-associated myelopathy showed the greatest TCR clonal expansion, multiple sclerosis showed the least, falling below healthy controls.

The CDR3 totals 13 residues. Trimming left V 2 bases short and J 0 bases short, with 6 bases between. Per germline, CDR1 SGHRS and CDR2 YFSETQ. cDNA synthesis was performed by 5'RACE with 10-nucleotide random UMIs. In TCRdb, the 5' RACE reads were re-called with MiXCR into one record per CDR3 protein. This table has tens of thousands of distinct CDR3 sequences, about 11% appearing once. This clonotype was found many times. Its antigen is not known. Time point meaning: longitudinal time-point 1 (baseline). 2 million unsorted PBMCs were stored in RNAlater at -80 °C before RNA extraction. The source is a male donor with HTLV-1-associated myelopathy (HAM/TSP). The J gene is TRBJ2-7, the V gene TRBV5-1; D uncertain. The specimen was PBMCs. As DNA, the CDR3 is TGCGCCAGCAGCTTAGGGATCTCCTACGAGCAGTACTTC. Its translation is CASSLGISYEQYF.